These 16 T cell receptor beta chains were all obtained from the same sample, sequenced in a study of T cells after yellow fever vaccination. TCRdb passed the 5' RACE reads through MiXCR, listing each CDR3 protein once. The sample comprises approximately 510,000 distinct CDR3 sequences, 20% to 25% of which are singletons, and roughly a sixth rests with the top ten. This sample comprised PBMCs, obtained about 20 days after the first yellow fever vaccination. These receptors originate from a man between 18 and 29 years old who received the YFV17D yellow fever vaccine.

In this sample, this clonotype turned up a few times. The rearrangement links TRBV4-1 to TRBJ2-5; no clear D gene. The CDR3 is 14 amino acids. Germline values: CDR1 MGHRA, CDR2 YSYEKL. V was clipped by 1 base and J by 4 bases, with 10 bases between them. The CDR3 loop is CASSQGIPGETQYF. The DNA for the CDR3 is TGCGCCAGCAGCCAAGGAATACCCGGAGAGACCCAGTACTTC.

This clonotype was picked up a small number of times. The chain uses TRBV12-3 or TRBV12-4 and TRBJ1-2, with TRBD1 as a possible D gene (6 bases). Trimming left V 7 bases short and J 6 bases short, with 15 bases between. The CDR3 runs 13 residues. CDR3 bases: TGTGCCAGCACCACTCAAACAGGGAATGGCTACACCTTC. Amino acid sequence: CASTTQTGNGYTF.

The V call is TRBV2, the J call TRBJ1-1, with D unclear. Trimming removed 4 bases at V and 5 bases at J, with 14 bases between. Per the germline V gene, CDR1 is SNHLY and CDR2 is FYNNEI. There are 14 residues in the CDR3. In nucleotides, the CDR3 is TGTGCCAGCAGTGTTGAGGCGGTGGGGACTGAAGCTTTCTTT. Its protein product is CASSVEAVGTEAFF.

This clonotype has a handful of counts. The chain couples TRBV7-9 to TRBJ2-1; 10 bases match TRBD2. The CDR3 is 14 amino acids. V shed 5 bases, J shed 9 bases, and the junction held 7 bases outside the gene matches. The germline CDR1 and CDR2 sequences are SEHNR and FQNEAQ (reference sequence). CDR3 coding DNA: TGTGCCAGCAGCCCCCCTAGCGGGGGTGGTGAGCAGTTCTTC. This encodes CASSPPSGGGEQFF.

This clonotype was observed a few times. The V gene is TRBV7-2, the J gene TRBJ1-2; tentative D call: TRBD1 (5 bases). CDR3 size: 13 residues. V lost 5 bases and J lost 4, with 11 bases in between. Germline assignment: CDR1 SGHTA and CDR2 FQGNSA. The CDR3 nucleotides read TGTGCCAGCAGCCGGGACGGTGTCTATGGCTACACCTTC. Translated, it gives CASSRDGVYGYTF. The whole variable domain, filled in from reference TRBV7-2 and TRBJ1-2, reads GAGVSQSPSNKVTEKGKDVELRCDPISGHTALYWYRQSLGQGLEFLIYFQGNSAPDKSGLPSDRFSAERTGGSVSTLTIQRTQQEDSAVYLCASSRDGVYGYTFGSGTRLTVV.

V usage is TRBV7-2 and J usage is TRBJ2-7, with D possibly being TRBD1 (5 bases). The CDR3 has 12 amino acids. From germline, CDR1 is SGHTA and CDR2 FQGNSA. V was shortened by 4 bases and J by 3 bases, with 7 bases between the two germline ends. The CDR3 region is CASSWGDYEQYF. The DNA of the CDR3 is TGTGCCAGCAGCTGGGGCGACTACGAGCAGTACTTC.

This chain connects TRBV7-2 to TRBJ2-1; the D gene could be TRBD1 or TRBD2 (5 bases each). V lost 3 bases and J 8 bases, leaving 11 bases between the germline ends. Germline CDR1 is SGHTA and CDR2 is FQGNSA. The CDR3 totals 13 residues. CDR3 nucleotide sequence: TGTGCCAGCAGCTTCGGGGCCTTCGATGAGCAGTTCTTC. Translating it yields CASSFGAFDEQFF.

The DNA of the CDR3 is TGCAGTGCTAGAAAGGCGGGGGCCTTCTTCTCCCAAGAGACCCAGTACTTC. Its translation is CSARKAGAFFSQETQYF. The V gene is TRBV20-1, the J gene TRBJ2-5, with D possibly TRBD2 on 7 matching bases. Germline values: CDR1 DFQATT, CDR2 SNEGSKA (reference sequence). Trimming left V 2 bases short and J 1 base short, with 20 bases between. The CDR3 loop spans 17 amino acids.

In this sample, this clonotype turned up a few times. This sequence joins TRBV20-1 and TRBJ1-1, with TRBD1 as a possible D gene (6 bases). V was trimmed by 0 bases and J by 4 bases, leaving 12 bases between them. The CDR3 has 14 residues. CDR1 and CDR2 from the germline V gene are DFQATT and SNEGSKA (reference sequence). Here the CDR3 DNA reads TGCAGTGCTAGAGACCCCCGGGGGCCCACTGAAGCTTTCTTT. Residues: CSARDPRGPTEAFF.

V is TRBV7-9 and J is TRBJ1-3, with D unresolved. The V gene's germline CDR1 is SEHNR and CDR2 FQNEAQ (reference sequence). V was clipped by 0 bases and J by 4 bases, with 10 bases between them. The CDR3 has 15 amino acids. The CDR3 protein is CASSLAGTGGNTIYF. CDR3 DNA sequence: TGTGCCAGCAGCTTAGCCGGAACGGGCGGAAACACCATATATTTT.

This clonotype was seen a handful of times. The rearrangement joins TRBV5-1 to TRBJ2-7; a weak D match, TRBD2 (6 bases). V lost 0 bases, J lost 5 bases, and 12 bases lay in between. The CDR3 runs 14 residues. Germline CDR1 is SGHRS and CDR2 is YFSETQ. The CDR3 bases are TGCGCCAGCAGCTTGGCCGAGGGCGGGGACGAGCAGTACGTC. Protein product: CASSLAEGGDEQYV.

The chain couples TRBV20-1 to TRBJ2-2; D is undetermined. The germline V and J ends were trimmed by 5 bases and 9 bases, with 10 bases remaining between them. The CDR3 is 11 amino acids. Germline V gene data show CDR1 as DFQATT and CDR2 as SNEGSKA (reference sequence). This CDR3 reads CSAPDGRELFF. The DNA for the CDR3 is TGCAGTGCTCCCGACGGTCGGGAGCTGTTTTTT.

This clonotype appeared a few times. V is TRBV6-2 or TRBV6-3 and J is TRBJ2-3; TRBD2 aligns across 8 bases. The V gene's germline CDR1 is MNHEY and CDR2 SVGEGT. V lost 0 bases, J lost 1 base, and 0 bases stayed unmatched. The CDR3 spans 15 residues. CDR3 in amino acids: CASSYSTSGTDTQYF. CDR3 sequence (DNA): TGTGCCAGCAGTTACTCGACTAGCGGCACAGATACGCAGTATTTT.

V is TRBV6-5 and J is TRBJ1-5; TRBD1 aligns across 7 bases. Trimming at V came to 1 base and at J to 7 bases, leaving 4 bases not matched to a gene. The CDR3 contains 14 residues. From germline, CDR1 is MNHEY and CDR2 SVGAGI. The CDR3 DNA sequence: TGTGCCAGCAGTTACTTACAGGGGTACCAGCCCCAGCATTTT. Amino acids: CASSYLQGYQPQHF.

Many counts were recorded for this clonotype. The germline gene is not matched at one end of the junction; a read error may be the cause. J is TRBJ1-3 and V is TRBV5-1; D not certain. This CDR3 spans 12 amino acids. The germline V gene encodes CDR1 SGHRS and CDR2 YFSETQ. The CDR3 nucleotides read TGTGCCAGCAGTTTACCTGGAAACACCATATATTTT. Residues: CASSLPGNTIYF. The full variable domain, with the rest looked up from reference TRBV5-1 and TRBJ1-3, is KAGVTQTPRYLIKTRGQQVTLSCSPISGHRSVSWYQQTPGQGLQFLFEYFSETQRNKGNFPGRFSGRQFSNSRSEMNVSTLELGDSALYLCASSLPGNTIYFGEGSWLTVV.

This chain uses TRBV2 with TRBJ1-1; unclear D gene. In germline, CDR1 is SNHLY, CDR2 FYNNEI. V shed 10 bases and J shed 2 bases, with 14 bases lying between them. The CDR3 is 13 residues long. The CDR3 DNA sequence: TGTGCCACCGAAAAGGCAGTAAACACTGAAGCTTTCTTT. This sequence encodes CATEKAVNTEAFF.